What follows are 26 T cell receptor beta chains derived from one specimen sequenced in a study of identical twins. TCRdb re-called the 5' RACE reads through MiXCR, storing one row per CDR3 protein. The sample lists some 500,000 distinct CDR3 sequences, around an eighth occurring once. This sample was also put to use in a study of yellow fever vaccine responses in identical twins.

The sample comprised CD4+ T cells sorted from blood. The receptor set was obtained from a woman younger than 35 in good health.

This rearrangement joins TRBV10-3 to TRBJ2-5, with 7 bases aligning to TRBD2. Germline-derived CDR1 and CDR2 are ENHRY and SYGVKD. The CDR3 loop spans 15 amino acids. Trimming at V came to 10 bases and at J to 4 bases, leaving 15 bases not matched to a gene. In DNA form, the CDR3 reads TGTGCCACCTCTCGGGAGTTCACGGGAGGAGAGACCCAGTACTTC. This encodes CATSREFTGGETQYF.

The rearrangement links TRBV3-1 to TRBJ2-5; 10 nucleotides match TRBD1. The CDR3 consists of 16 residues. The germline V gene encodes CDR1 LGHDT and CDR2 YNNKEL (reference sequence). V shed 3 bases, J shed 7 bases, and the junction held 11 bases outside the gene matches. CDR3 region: CASSQSDRGQRGTQYF. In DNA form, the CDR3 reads TGTGCCAGCAGCCAGTCCGACAGGGGGCAGAGAGGGACCCAGTACTTC.

This CDR3 reads CSASHGREDEQYF. The CDR3 DNA sequence: TGCAGTGCTAGCCATGGGAGGGAGGACGAGCAGTACTTC. V usage is TRBV20-1 and J usage is TRBJ2-7; 7 bases are shared with TRBD2. J lost 5 bases, V lost 3 bases, and 7 bases had no gene match. The germline V gene encodes CDR1 DFQATT and CDR2 SNEGSKA (reference sequence). The CDR3 has 13 amino acids.

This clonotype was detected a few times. In DNA form, the CDR3 reads TGTGCCAGCAGCCAAGATCGGGACACCGCCTACGAGCAGTACTTC. This translates into CASSQDRDTAYEQYF. The chain has TRBV4-2 and TRBJ2-7, with a possible D match to TRBD1 (6 bases). Trimming shortened V by 0 bases and J by 2 bases, and 11 bases separated the two germline ends. This CDR3 contains 15 residues. Germline V gene sequence: CDR1 LGHNA, CDR2 YNFKEQ.

The CDR3 is CASSPNVYGYTF. The CDR3 bases are TGTGCCAGCTCCCCGAATGTATATGGCTACACCTTC. The chain links TRBV28 to TRBJ1-2, with D hard to call. This CDR3 has 12 residues. V dropped 8 bases and J dropped 5 bases, with 12 bases sitting between them. Looked up from germline, CDR1 is MDHEN and CDR2 is SYDVKM.

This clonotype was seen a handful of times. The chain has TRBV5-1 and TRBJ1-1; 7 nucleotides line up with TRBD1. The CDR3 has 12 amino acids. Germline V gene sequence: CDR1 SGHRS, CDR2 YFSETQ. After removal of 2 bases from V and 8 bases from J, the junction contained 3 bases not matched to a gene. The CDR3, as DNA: TGCGCCAGCAGCTTTGACAGGGCCGAAGCTTTCTTT. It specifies CASSFDRAEAFF.

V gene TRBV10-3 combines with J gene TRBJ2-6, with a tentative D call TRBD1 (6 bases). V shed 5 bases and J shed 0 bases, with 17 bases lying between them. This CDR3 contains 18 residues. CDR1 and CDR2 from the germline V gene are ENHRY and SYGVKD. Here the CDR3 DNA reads TGTGCCATCAGTTTATATCAGGGGTTGGCCTCTGGGGCCAACGTCCTGACTTTC. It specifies CAISLYQGLASGANVLTF.

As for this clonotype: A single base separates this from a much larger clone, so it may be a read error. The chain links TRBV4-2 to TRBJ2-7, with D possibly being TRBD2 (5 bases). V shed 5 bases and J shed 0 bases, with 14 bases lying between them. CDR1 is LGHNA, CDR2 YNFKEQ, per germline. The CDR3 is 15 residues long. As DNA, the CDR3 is TGTGCCAGCAGCAACACTGGCGGACTCTCCTACGAGCAGTACTTC. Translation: CASSNTGGLSYEQYF.

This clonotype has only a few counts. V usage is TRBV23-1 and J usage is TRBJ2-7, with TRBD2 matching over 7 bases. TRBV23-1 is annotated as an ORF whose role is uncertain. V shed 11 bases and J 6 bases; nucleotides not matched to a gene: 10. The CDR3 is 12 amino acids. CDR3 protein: CARGRGEIEQYF. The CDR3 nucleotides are TGCGCCCGCGGGAGAGGGGAGATCGAGCAGTACTTC.

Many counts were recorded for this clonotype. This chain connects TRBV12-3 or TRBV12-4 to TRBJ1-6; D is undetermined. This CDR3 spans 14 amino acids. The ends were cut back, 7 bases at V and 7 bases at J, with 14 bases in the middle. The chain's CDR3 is CASTTSARNSPLHF. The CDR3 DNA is TGTGCCAGCACCACTTCGGCAAGAAATTCACCCCTCCACTTT.

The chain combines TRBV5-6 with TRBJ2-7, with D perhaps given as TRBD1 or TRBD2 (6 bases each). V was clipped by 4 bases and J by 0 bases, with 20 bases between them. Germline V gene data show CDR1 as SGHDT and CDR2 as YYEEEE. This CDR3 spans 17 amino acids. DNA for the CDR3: TGTGCCAGCAGCCGCCCGAGGGGGGCTCGGTCCTCCTACGAGCAGTACTTC. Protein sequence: CASSRPRGARSSYEQYF.

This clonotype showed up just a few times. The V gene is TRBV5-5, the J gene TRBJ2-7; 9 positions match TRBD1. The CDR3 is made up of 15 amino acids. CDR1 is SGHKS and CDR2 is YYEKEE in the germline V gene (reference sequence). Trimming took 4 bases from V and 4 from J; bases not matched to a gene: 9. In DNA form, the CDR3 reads TGTGCCAGCAGCATAACGGGACAGGGATATTACGAGCAGTACTTC. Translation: CASSITGQGYYEQYF. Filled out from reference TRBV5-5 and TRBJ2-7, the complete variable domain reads DAGVTQSPTHLIKTRGQQVTLRCSPISGHKSVSWYQQVLGQGPQFIFQYYEKEERGRGNFPDRFSARQFPNYSSELNVNALLLGDSALYLCASSITGQGYYEQYFGPGTRLTVT.

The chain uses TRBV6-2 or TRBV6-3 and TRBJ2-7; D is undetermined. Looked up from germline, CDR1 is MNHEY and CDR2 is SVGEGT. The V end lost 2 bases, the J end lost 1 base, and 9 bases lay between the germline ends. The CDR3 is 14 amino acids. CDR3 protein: CASSYGQTSYEQYF. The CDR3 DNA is TGTGCCAGCAGTTACGGTCAGACGTCCTACGAGCAGTACTTC.

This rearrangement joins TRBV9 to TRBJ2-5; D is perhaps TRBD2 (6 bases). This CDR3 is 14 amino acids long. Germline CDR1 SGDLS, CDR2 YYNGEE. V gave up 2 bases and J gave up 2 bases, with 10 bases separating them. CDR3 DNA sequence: TGTGCCAGCAGCGTGGTTAGCGGTCAAGAGACCCAGTACTTC. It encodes CASSVVSGQETQYF.

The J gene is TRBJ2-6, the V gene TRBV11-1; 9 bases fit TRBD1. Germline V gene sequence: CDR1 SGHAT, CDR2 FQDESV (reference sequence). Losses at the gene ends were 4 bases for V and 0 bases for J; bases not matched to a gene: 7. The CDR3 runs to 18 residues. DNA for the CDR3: TGTGCCAGCAGCTCCTTGGGACAGGGTCCCTCTGGGGCCAACGTCCTGACTTTC. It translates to CASSSLGQGPSGANVLTF.

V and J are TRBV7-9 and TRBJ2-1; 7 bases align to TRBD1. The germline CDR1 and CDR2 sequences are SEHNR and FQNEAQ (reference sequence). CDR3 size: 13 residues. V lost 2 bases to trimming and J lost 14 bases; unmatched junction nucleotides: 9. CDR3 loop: CASSLNEGTGEFF. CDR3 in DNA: TGTGCCAGCAGCTTAAACGAGGGAACAGGGGAGTTCTTC.

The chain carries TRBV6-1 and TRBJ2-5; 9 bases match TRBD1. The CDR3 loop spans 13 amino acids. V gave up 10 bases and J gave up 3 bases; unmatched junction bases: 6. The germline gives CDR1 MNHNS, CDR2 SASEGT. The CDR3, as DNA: TGTGCCACCCTCGGGGACAGGGAAGAGACCCAGTACTTC. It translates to CATLGDREETQYF.

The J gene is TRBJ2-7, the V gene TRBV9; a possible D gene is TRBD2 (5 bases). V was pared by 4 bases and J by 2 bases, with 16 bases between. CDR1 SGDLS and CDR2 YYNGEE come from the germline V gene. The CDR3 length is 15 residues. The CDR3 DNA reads TGTGCCAGCAGCCGGACCTCCCGGGGTACCTACGAGCAGTACTTC. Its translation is CASSRTSRGTYEQYF.

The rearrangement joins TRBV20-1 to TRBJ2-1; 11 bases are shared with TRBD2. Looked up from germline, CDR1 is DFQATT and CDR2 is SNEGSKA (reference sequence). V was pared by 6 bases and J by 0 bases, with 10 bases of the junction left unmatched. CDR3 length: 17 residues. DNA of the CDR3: TGCAGTGCCCCGATGAATCTAGCGGGAGGCTCCTACAATGAGCAGTTCTTC. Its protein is CSAPMNLAGGSYNEQFF.

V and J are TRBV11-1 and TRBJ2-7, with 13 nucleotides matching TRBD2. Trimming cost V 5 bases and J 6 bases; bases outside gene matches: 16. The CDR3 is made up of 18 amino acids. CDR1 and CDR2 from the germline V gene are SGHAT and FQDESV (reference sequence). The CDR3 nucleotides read TGTGCCAGCAGCCCCTGGACTAGCGGGGGAGTTCCCGTGGGCGAGCAGTACTTC. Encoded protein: CASSPWTSGGVPVGEQYF.

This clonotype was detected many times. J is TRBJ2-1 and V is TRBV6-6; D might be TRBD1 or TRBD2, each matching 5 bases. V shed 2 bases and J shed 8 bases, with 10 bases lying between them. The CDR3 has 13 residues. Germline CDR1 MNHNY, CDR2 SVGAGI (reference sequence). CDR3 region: CASSYVMGDEQFF. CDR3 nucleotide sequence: TGTGCCAGCAGTTACGTTATGGGGGATGAGCAGTTCTTC.

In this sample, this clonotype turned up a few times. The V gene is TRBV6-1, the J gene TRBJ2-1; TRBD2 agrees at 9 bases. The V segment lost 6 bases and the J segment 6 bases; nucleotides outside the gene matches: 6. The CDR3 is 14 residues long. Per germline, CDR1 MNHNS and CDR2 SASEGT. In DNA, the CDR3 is TGTGCCAGCAGGAGCGGGGGGAACCTCAATGAGCAGTTCTTC. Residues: CASRSGGNLNEQFF.

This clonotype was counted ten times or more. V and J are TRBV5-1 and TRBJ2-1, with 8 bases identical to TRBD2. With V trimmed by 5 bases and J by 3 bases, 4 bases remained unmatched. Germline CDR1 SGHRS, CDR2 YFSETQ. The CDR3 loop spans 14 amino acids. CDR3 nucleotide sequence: TGCGCCAGCAGGGGAGCGGGAGACTACAATGAGCAGTTCTTC. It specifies CASRGAGDYNEQFF.

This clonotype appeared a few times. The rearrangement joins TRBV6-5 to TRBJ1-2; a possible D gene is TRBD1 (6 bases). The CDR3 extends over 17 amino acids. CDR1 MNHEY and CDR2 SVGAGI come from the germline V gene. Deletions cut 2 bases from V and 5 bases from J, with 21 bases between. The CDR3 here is CASSYEGARTVFYGYTF. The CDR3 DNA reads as TGTGCCAGCAGTTACGAGGGCGCCCGGACAGTCTTTTATGGCTACACCTTC.

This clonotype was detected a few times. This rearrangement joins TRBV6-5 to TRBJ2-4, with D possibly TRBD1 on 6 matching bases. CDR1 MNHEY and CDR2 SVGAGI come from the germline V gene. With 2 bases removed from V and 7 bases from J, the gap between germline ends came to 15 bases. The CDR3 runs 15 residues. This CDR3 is CASSYRTASPNIQYF. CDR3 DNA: TGTGCCAGCAGTTACAGGACAGCATCCCCCAACATTCAGTACTTC.

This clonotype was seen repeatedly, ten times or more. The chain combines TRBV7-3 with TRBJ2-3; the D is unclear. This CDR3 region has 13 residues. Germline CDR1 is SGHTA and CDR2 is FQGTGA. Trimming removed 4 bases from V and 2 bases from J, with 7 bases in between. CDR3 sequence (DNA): TGTGCCAGCAGCTCGAGGTTCACAGATACGCAGTATTTT. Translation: CASSSRFTDTQYF.